This T cell receptor beta chain originates from a study of T cells in Graves' hyperthyroidism and ophthalmopathy. At the level of the study: The authors collected peripheral blood at initial diagnosis, before any treatment.

There were TCR beta CDR3 regions amplified from RNA transcripts. First-round RT-PCR of the TCR CDR3 relied on the HTBI primer set. One entry per CDR3 protein, called by TCRdb with MiXCR from the multiplex PCR reads. The repertoire consists of about 320,000 distinct CDR3 sequences, with 16% occurring once and the leading ten covering approximately 31%. General study findings and limits: Researchers report that a 13 V-J model separated ophthalmopathy from stable hyperthyroidism. Ophthalmopathy was predicted by the model a median of about 6.5 months ahead of onset.

Only a few counts were recorded for this clonotype. Its antigen is undetermined. The junction had 4 bases not matched to a gene; V was cut back by 4 bases and J by 4 bases. The CDR3 runs to 15 residues. Germline CDR1 reads KGHDR; CDR2 reads SFDVKD. Every diagnosis used clinical symptoms, serum thyroxine and TRAb, thyroid ultrasound and orbital computed tomography. Source material: blood. J is TRBJ2-1 and V is TRBV24-1, with 9 nucleotides matching TRBD2. This sequence was found in a man younger than 45 with Graves' hyperthyroidism. The CDR3 DNA reads as TGTGCCACCAGTGAGCGACTAGCGGAGTACAATGAGCAGTTCTTC. Its translation is CATSERLAEYNEQFF.